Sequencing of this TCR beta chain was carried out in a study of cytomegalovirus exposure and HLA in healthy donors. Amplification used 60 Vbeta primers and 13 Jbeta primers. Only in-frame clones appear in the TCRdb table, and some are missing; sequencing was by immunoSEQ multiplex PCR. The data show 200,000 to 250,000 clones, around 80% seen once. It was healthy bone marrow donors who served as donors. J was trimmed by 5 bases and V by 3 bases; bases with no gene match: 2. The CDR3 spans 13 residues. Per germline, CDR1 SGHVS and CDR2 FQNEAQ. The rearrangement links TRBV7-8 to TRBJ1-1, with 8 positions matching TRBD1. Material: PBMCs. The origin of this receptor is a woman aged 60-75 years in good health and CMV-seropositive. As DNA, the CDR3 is TGTGCCAGCAGCTTGACAGGGGAAACTGAAGCTTTCTTT. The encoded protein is CASSLTGETEAFF.